In this sample, the clone carrying this T cell receptor (beta chain) turned up a few times. Its target is unknown. The CDR3 totals 14 residues. Trimming took 2 bases from V and 7 from J; bases not matched to a gene: 7. Germline V lookup: CDR1 SGHKS, CDR2 YYEKEE (reference sequence). This record comes from a study of CD8 T cells in ankylosing spondylitis. Notes on the study in general: It appeared that ankylosing spondylitis blood was characterized by a TCR beta motif of seven or eight highly homologous variants. Earlier reports found some motif variants in synovial fluid and blood in reactive arthritis. The authors reported significant enrichment of disease-linked clones in matched ankylosing spondylitis synovial fluid. In peripheral blood, disease-linked CD8+ clones occurred at relatively low frequencies.

Each CDR3 protein gets one entry after TCRdb re-called the 5' RACE reads with MiXCR. The table has roughly 130,000 distinct CDR3 sequences, around 13% seen once. The TCR comes from a female donor with ankylosing spondylitis or in good health (not recorded which). The sample was blood, either unsorted or a sorted T cell fraction (not recorded which). The chain has TRBV5-5 and TRBJ2-7, with 9 bases identical to TRBD1. CDR3 region: CASSFGQGHKEQYF. The DNA for the CDR3 is TGTGCCAGCAGCTTTGGACAGGGGCATAAAGAGCAGTACTTC.